This section outlines one T cell receptor (beta chain) sequence together with its context. Its antigen remains unidentified. Naive CD8 isolation took CD45RO-negative cells positively selected for CCR7 and excluded terminally differentiated effector memory CD45RA+ cells. The data derive from a study of shared clonotypes between healthy human individuals. Study-wide background: Per-donor plates numbered three CD4 naive, three CD4 memory, two CD8 naive and one CD8 memory. Study-level points and caveats: Sampling used blood alone; tissue repertoires probably differ.

Using immunoSEQ multiplex PCR, the repertoire was profiled, and TCRdb retains in-frame clones only, with some absent. The sample includes millions of clones, less than 95% seen only once; the top ten take 0.9% to 1.3%. The sequencing sample was made of naive CD8+ T cells sorted from blood. This TCR came from a man younger than 35 in good health.

CDR3 sequence: CASSYAPGQAYEQYF. The CDR3 DNA reads TGTGCCAGCAGTTACGCCCCGGGACAGGCCTACGAGCAGTACTTC. The V call is TRBV6-6, the J call TRBJ2-7; 8 bases align to TRBD1. Germline CDR1 is MNHNY and CDR2 is SVGAGI (reference sequence). J was trimmed by 2 bases and V by 2 bases; bases with no gene match: 5. CDR3 size: 15 residues.